This TCR beta chain was observed in a study of CD8 T cells in Susac syndrome. On the study more broadly: Clinically active disease was present in six of the sequenced Susac syndrome patients. Roughly eight of these patients were in remission.

Overall study results and limits: An acknowledgment was made by the study that its TCR sequencing and HLA analysis involved relatively few individuals.

Of note for this clonotype: Its cognate antigen is unknown.

Random hexamers were used to reverse transcribe an amount of about 0.45 to 1 ug RNA. TCRdb reanalysed the immunoSEQ multiplex PCR reads using MiXCR and keeps one entry per CDR3 protein. The sample contains about 240,000 distinct CDR3 sequences, about 96% of which appear only once. The specimen sequenced was CD4+ T cells from PBMCs. The clonotype comes from a human donor with Susac syndrome.

The CDR3 sequence: CASSPQQGAAEQYF. The CDR3 nucleotides read TGTGCCAGCAGTCCCCAACAGGGGGCGGCCGAGCAGTACTTC. The J gene is TRBJ2-7, the V gene TRBV12-3 or TRBV12-4; 9 bases map to TRBD1. The CDR3 length is 14 residues. The V segment lost 5 bases and the J segment 6 bases; nucleotides outside the gene matches: 8.